These 2 T cell receptor beta chains were sequenced from one sample in a study of cytomegalovirus exposure and HLA in healthy donors. PCR primers comprised 60 Vbeta and 13 Jbeta primers. TCRdb's copy holds only in-frame clones and misses some; the assay was immunoSEQ multiplex PCR. The sample comprises some 130,000 clones, around 80% of which are singletons, and 4.5% to 5% rests with the top ten. Sequenced: PBMCs. The receptors stem from a man aged 25 to 40 in good health.

This sequence joins TRBV30 and TRBJ2-7, with 7 bases aligning to TRBD2. The CDR3 runs 14 residues. Germline V CDR1 and CDR2: GTSNPN, SVGIG (reference sequence). J gave up 4 bases and V 1 base, and 7 bases lay outside the gene matches. The CDR3 loop is CAWSDGGRPYEQYF. The CDR3 coding sequence is TGTGCCTGGAGTGATGGCGGGAGACCATACGAGCAGTACTTC.

The genes are TRBV19 and TRBJ1-3, with D unresolved. Trimming pared 4 bases from V and 1 base from J, leaving 8 bases between. The CDR3 spans 14 residues. Germline V gene lookup returns CDR1 LNHDA and CDR2 SQIVND (reference sequence). For the CDR3, the DNA is TGTGCCAGTAGTACAGAAGCTTCTGGAAACACCATATATTTT. This codes for CASSTEASGNTIYF.